These T cell receptor beta chains were read from a single sample in a study of response to subunit inactivated influenza vaccine. TCRdb re-called the RT-PCR reads with MiXCR, one entry per CDR3 protein. This sample has around 520,000 distinct CDR3 sequences, with about 25% found just once. This sample comprised CD4+ T cells sorted from PBMCs, obtained around 5 days after vaccination. These receptors were taken from a man aged 50-60 years who received an inactivated influenza vaccine. CDR3s include the opening cysteine and the closing phenylalanine or tryptophan. D genes are given only for firm matches. Clone sizes are given selectively: once, few, many, or a class where the clone is expanded.

j_call d_call clone_size v_call cdr3_nt cdr3_aa
TRBJ1-4 - - TRBV5-1 TGCGCCAGCAGCTTTGGAGGTACCTCGGAAAAACTGTTTTTT CASSFGGTSEKLFF
TRBJ2-6 - many TRBV11-1 TGTGCCAGCAGCCTCATACGCACCGGGCCACTCCATGGGGCCAACGTCCTGACTTTC CASSLIRTGPLHGANVLTF
TRBJ2-5 - few TRBV9 TGTGCCAGCAGCGTAGGGGCAGGGGGGTCGGAGACCCAGTACTTC CASSVGAGGSETQYF
TRBJ1-4 TRBD1 - TRBV27 TGTGCCAGCAGTACCAGGACAGGGAAGGGGGAAAAACTGTTTTTT CASSTRTGKGEKLFF
TRBJ2-1 TRBD2 many TRBV12-3/TRBV12-4 TGTGCCAGCAGTTTGGCGGGAGGCCGGTCGGTTCTGTTCTTC CASSLAGGRSVLFF
TRBJ1-1 TRBD1 - TRBV20-1 TGCAGTGCCCAGGGACAGGAGCGACTGATGAACACTGAAGCTTTCTTT CSAQGQERLMNTEAFF
TRBJ1-6 - few TRBV5-1 TGCGCCAGCAGCTTGGCCCGGGCCGAGGATTCACCCCTCCACTTT CASSLARAEDSPLHF
TRBJ2-1 TRBD2 few TRBV5-1 TGCGCCAGCAGCTTCCGTGGACTAGCGGGCAGGGGTGAGCAGTTCTTC CASSFRGLAGRGEQFF
TRBJ1-4 TRBD1 - TRBV20-1 TGCAGTGCTAGTGGGACAGTCAGAAGAAATGAAAAACTGTTTTTT CSASGTVRRNEKLFF
TRBJ2-3 - - TRBV29-1 TGCAGCGTTGAACCCGGGAGTCTAGATACGCAGTATTTT CSVEPGSLDTQYF
TRBJ1-2 - - TRBV4-2 TGTGCCAGCAGCCCCCAAGGCCGGGAGAGACGCGATGGCTACACCTTC CASSPQGRERRDGYTF
TRBJ1-1 - - TRBV7-9 TGTGCCAGCAGCGTCAGCACTGAAGCTTTCTTT CASSVSTEAFF
TRBJ2-1 TRBD2 few TRBV10-3 TGTGCCATCAGATCCCAGCGGGGGGGCTCCAATGAGCAGTTCTTC CAIRSQRGGSNEQFF
TRBJ2-1 TRBD2 - TRBV10-3 TGTGCCACCTCCCGGGACTACCAGCGGGAGCAGTTCTTC CATSRDYQREQFF
TRBJ1-6 - few TRBV18 TGTGCCAGCTCACCACGTACGGGACATCTCTCACCCCTCCACTTT CASSPRTGHLSPLHF
TRBJ2-1 TRBD2 - TRBV29-1 TGCAGCGGGGTTTCTAGCGGAGGTGAGCAGTTCTTC CSGVSSGGEQFF
TRBJ1-1 - - TRBV10-3 TGTGCCATCAGTGATTCGACGAACACTGAAGCTTTCTTT CAISDSTNTEAFF
TRBJ1-1 - - TRBV7-2 TGTGCCAGCAGCTCCGGAACCTACGGAAACACTGAAGCTTTCTTT CASSSGTYGNTEAFF
TRBJ1-1 - few TRBV3-1 TGTGCCAGCAGCCCGTCGGAAACCGGGGCGGCTTTCTTT CASSPSETGAAFF
TRBJ1-1 - - TRBV7-2 TGTGCCAGCAGCTTAGACGGGATGGAAGCTTTCTTT CASSLDGMEAFF
TRBJ2-2 TRBD2 - TRBV7-9 TGTGCCAGCAGCCCCGGACTAGCGAGGGGAACCGGGGAGCTGTTTTTT CASSPGLARGTGELFF
TRBJ2-3 TRBD1 many TRBV7-9 TGTGCCAGCAGCCCGGGACAGCCCACAGATACGCAGTATTTT CASSPGQPTDTQYF
TRBJ2-2 TRBD1 few TRBV7-6 TGTGCCAGCAGCTTAACGGGACAGGGGCTGGGGACCGGGGAGCTGTTTTTT CASSLTGQGLGTGELFF
TRBJ2-1 - - TRBV3-1 TGTGCCAGCTCCAACATCCCGGGACCTCAAATGAGAAAGTTCTTC CASSNIPGPQMRKFF
TRBJ2-3 TRBD2 few TRBV7-9 TGTGCCAGCAGCTGGGGACTAGCGGGGAGCTCAGATACGCAGTATTTT CASSWGLAGSSDTQYF
TRBJ2-7 TRBD1 few TRBV29-1 TGCAGCGCCACAGGGGACGCCTCCTACGAGCAGTACTTC CSATGDASYEQYF
TRBJ2-3 TRBD2 - TRBV10-1 TGCGCCAGCAGTGAGCCCCCCCCGAGCGCGGGGGAAGGTTATACGCAGTATTTT CASSEPPPSAGEGYTQYF
TRBJ2-1 TRBD2 - TRBV20-1 TGCAGTGCTAGAGTAAGGACTAGCGGCGGTGATGAGTTCTTC CSARVRTSGGDEFF
TRBJ2-3 TRBD2 - TRBV6-1 TGTGCCAGCAGCCCGACCCGTCCCGGGGGAGGGCGCACAGATACGCAGTATTTT CASSPTRPGGGRTDTQYF
TRBJ2-5 - - TRBV2 TGTGCCAGCAGTCCCTCGCACAGCGGGCAAGAGACCCAGTACTTC CASSPSHSGQETQYF
TRBJ2-2 - few TRBV24-1 TGTGCCACCAGTGATCCTCGGGAAAACACCGGGGAGCTGTTTTTT CATSDPRENTGELFF
TRBJ2-7 - - TRBV15 TGTGCCACCAGCAGAGATCCAGGCCACAACTACGAGCAGTACTTC CATSRDPGHNYEQYF
TRBJ1-2 TRBD1 - TRBV20-1 TGCAGTGCTTCCGGGACAGGTGTTGGCTACACCTTC CSASGTGVGYTF
TRBJ1-6 - - TRBV12-3/TRBV12-4 TGTGCCAGCAGTTATCGCGGGTATTCACCCCTCCACTTT CASSYRGYSPLHF
TRBJ2-5 - - TRBV5-6 TGTGCCAGCAGCACCCACAGGGAGGAGACCCAGTACTTC CASSTHREETQYF
TRBJ2-3 - few TRBV29-1 TGCAGCGTTGAGGGGAGGGGGCCGGCAGATACGCAGTATTTT CSVEGRGPADTQYF
TRBJ2-4 - few TRBV12-3/TRBV12-4 TGTGCCAGCAGTCCATTTTCCACCAAAAACATTCAGTACTTC CASSPFSTKNIQYF
TRBJ2-5 - - TRBV5-1 TGCGCCAGCAGCGTGCGCGCGGAGGGGGTTTGGGAGACCCAGTACTTC CASSVRAEGVWETQYF
TRBJ1-5 - few TRBV13 TGTGCCAGCAGCTTACGTTCCGACGGCAGGAATCAGCCCCAGCATTTT CASSLRSDGRNQPQHF
TRBJ2-1 - - TRBV6-2/TRBV6-3 TGTGCCAGCAGTTACTCCAGCCCCGGTGAGCAGTTCTTC CASSYSSPGEQFF
TRBJ2-7 - - TRBV7-2 TGTGCCAGCACGGAACGGACATCCTCCTACGAGCAGTACTTC CASTERTSSYEQYF
TRBJ2-5 TRBD2 once TRBV29-1 TGCAGCGCCCGTGGGACTAGCGGGAGGTCCGGTTCAGAGACCCAGTACTTC CSARGTSGRSGSETQYF
TRBJ2-5 - few TRBV6-2/TRBV6-3 TGTGCCAGCAGTTACCTCAAAGGACGGGAGACCCAGTACTTC CASSYLKGRETQYF
TRBJ2-2 TRBD2 - TRBV12-3/TRBV12-4 TGTGCCAGCAGTTTAGCTAGCGGGAGGGCCGGGGAGCTGTTTTTT CASSLASGRAGELFF
TRBJ2-5 - few TRBV5-4 TGTGCCAGCAGCTTGGATCCGGGAGAGGAGACCCAGTACTTC CASSLDPGEETQYF
TRBJ2-7 TRBD1 - TRBV10-3 TGTGCCATCAGTGAGTCTCCGGGACAGGACGAGCAGTACTTC CAISESPGQDEQYF
TRBJ2-5 TRBD1 - TRBV20-1 TGCATACCTGGACAGGGCCAAGAGACCCAGTACTTC CIPGQGQETQYF
TRBJ1-1 - few TRBV20-1 TGCAGTGCTAGATGGACAGCTAACGCTGAAGCTTTCTTT CSARWTANAEAFF
TRBJ2-3 TRBD1 - TRBV9 TGTGCCAGCAGCGATTCCGGACAGGGGTTAGGAGATACGCAGTATTTT CASSDSGQGLGDTQYF
TRBJ2-2 TRBD2 - TRBV7-2 TGTGCCAGCAGCTTGCGAGCGGGAGGTTCGACCGGGGAGCTGTTTTTT CASSLRAGGSTGELFF
TRBJ2-4 TRBD1 - TRBV20-1 TGCAGTGCTCTTGACAGGGCCCTAGCCAAAAACATTCAGTACTTC CSALDRALAKNIQYF
TRBJ1-6 TRBD1 few TRBV7-2 TGTGCCAGCAGCTTATTCACCCCGGGACAGAGCAATTCACCCCTCCACTTT CASSLFTPGQSNSPLHF
TRBJ2-6 - - TRBV7-2 TGTGCCAGCAGCGTGCAGGGTTCTGGGGCCAACGTCCTGACTTTC CASSVQGSGANVLTF
TRBJ2-7 - few TRBV7-7 TGTGCTAGCAGGCTAACCCAGGGAAGATGCTCCTACGAGCAGTACTTC CASRLTQGRCSYEQYF
TRBJ2-4 - - TRBV15 TGTGCCACCAGCAGAGATTTGGCTAGTCGGGACATTCAGTACTTC CATSRDLASRDIQYF
TRBJ2-7 TRBD1 few TRBV6-5 TGTGCCAGCAGTTACTCGATCGGGACAGGGGACGAGCAGTACTTC CASSYSIGTGDEQYF
TRBJ1-2 - - TRBV20-1 TGCAGTGCTAGCCTGGGACCAAGCTATGGCTACACCTTC CSASLGPSYGYTF
TRBJ2-4 - few TRBV12-3/TRBV12-4 TGTGCCAGCAGTCCAAACAGGGGGGGGTACATTCAGTACTTC CASSPNRGGYIQYF
TRBJ2-7 TRBD2 few TRBV7-3 TGTGCCAGCAGCTTAGTTAGCGGGGGTTTCTACGAGCAGTACTTC CASSLVSGGFYEQYF